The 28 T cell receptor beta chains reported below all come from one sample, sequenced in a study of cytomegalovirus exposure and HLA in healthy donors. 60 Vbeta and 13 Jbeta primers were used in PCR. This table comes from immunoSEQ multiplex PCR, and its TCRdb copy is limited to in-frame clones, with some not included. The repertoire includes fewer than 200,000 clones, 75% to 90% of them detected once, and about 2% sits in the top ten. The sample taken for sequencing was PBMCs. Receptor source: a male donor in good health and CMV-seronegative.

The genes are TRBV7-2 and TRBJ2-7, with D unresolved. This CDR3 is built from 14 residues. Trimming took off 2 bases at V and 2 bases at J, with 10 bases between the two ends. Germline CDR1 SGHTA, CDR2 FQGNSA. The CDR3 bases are TGTGCCAGCAGCTTACATGGGCCGACCTACGAGCAGTACTTC. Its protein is CASSLHGPTYEQYF.

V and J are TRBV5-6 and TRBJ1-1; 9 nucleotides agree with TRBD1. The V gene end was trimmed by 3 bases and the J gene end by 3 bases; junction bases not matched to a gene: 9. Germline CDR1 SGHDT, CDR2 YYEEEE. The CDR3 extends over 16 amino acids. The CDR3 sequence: CASSSALGTGYTEAFF. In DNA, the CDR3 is TGTGCCAGCAGCTCCGCCCTGGGGACAGGGTACACTGAAGCTTTCTTT.

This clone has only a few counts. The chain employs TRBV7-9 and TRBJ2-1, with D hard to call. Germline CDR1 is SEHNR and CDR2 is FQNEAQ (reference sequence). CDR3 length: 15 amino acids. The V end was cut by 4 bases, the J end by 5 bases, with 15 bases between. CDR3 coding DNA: TGTGCCAGCAGCTCGTTTTCTAGGTCCGACAATGAGCAGTTCTTC. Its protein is CASSSFSRSDNEQFF.

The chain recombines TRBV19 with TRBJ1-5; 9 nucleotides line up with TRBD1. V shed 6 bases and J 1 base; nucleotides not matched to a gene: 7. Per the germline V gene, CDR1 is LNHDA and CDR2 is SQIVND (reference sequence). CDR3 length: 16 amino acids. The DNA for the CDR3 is TGTGCCAGTAGCCCAACAGGGGGCTGGAGCAATCAGCCCCAGCATTTT. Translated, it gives CASSPTGGWSNQPQHF.

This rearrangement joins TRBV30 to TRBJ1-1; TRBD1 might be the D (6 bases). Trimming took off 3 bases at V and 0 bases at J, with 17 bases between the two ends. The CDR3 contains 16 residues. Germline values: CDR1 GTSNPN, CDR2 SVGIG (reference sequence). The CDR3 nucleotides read TGTGCCTGGAGAGCCCCGGGGGGACAAGTGAACACTGAAGCTTTCTTT. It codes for CAWRAPGGQVNTEAFF.

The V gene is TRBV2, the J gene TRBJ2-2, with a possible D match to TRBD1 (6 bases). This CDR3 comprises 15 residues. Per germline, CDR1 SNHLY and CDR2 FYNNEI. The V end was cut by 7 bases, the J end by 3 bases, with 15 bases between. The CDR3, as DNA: TGTGCCAGCAATTTCGACAGGACCGACACCGGGGAGCTGTTTTTT. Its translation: CASNFDRTDTGELFF.

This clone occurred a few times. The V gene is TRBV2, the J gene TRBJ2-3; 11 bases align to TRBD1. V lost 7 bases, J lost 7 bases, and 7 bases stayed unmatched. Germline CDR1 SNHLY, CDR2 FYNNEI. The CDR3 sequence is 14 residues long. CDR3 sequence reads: CASMQDRGLNTQYF. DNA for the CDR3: TGTGCCAGCATGCAGGACAGGGGGCTGAATACGCAGTATTTT.

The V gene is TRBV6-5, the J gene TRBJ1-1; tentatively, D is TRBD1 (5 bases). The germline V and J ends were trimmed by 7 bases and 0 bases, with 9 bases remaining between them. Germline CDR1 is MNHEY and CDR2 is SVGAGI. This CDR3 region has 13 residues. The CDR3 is CASMGQMNTEAFF. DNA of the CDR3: TGTGCCAGCATGGGGCAGATGAACACTGAAGCTTTCTTT.

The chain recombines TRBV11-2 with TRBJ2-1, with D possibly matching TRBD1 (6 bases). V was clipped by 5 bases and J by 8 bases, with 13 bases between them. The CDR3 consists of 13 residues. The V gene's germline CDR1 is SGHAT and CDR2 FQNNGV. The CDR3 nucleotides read TGTGCCAGCAGCCCCGGACAGTACCATGAGCAGTTCTTC. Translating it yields CASSPGQYHEQFF.

As DNA, the CDR3 is TGCGCCAGCAGTCAAAAGAACTCAACAGGGATGAGGGGACAGACAACTAATGAAAAACTGTTTTTT. It specifies CASSQKNSTGMRGQTTNEKLFF. This rearrangement joins TRBV23-1 to TRBJ1-4, with 7 bases matching TRBD1. TRBV23-1 is assigned to the ORF class and has an uncertain function. The CDR3 extends over 22 amino acids. After removal of 2 bases from V and 0 bases from J, the junction contained 21 bases not matched to a gene.

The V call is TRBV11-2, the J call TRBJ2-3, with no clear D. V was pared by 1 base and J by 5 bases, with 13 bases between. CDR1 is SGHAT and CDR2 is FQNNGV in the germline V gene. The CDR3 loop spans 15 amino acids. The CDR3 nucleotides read TGTGCCAGCAGCTTAGGAGGCCGCTTCGGAGATACGCAGTATTTT. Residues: CASSLGGRFGDTQYF.

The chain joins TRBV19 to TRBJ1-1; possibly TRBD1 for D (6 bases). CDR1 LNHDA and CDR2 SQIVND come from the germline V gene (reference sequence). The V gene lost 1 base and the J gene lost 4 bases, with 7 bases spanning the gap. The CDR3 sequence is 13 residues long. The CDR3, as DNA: TGTGCCAGTAGTATAGTAGGGGGCACTGAAGCTTTCTTT. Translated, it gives CASSIVGGTEAFF.

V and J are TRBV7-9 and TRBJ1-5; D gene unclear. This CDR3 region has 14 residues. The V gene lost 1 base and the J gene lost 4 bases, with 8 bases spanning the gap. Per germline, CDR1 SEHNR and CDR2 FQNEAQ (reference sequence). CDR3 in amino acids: CASSLGQDNQPQHF. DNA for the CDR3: TGTGCCAGCAGCTTAGGGCAAGATAATCAGCCCCAGCATTTT.

The CDR3 here is CASRIQGGTEAFF. CDR3 sequence (DNA): TGTGCCAGCAGGATCCAGGGGGGCACTGAAGCTTTCTTT. The V and J genes are TRBV6-5 and TRBJ1-1; 7 nucleotides match TRBD1. The germline CDR1 and CDR2 sequences are MNHEY and SVGAGI. The CDR3 loop spans 13 amino acids. The V gene end was trimmed by 6 bases and the J gene end by 4 bases; junction bases not matched to a gene: 5.

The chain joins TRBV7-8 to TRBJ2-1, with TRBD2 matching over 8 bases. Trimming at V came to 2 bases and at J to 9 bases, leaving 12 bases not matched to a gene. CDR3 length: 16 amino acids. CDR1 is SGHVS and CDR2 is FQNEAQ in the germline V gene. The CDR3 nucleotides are TGTGCCAGCAGCTTAACATTTGCGGGGGGTAGAAGTGAGCAGTTCTTC. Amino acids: CASSLTFAGGRSEQFF.

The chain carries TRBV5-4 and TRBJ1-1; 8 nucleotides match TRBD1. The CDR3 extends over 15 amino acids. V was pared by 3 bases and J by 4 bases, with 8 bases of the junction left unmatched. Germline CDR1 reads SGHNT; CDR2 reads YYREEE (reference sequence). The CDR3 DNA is TGTGCCAGCAGCTCCAGGACAGGGAAGAGCACTGAAGCTTTCTTT. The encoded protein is CASSSRTGKSTEAFF.

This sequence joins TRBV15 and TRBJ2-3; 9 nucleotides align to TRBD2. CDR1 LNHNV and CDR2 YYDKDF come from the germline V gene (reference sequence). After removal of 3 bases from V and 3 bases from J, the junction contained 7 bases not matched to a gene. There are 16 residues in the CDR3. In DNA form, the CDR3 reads TGTGCCACCAGCAGGGGCGGGGGGGCCGGAACAGATACGCAGTATTTT. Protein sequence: CATSRGGGAGTDTQYF.

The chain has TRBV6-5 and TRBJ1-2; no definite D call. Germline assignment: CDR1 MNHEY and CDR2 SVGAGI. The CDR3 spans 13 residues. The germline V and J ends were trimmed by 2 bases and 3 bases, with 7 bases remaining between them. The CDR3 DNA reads TGTGCCAGCAGTTACGGGCCGGACTATGGCTACACCTTC. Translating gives CASSYGPDYGYTF.

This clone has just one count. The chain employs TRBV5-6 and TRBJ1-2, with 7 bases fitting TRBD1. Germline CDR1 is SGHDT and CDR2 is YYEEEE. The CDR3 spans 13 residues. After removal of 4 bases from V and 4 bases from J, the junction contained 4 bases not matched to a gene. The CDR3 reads CASSQDRAYGYTF. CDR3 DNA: TGTGCCAGCAGCCAAGACAGGGCCTATGGCTACACCTTC.

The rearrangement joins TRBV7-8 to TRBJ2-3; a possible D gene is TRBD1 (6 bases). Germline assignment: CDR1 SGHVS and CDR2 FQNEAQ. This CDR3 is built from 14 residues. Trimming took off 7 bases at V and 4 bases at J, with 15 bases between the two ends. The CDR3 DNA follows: TGTGCCAGCACCCGATGGGGGCCCGCAGATACGCAGTATTTT. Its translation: CASTRWGPADTQYF.

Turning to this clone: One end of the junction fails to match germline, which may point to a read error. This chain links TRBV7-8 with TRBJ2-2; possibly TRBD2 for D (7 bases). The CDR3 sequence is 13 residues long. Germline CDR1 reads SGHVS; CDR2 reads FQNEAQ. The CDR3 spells CAGSRGARGELFF. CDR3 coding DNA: TGTGCCGGCAGCCGGGGGGCCCGCGGGGAGCTGTTTTTT. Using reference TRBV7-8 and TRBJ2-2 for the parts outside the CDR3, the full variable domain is GAGVSQSPRYKVAKRGQDVALRCDPISGHVSLFWYQQALGQGPEFLTYFQNEAQLDKSGLPSDRFFAERPEGSVSTLKIQRTQQEDSAVYLCAGSRGARGELFFGEGSRLTVL.

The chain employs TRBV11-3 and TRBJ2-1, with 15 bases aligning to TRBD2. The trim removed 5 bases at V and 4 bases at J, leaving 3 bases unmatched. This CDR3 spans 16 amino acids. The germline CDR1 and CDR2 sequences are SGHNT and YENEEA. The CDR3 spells CASSGGTSGGYNEQFF. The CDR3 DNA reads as TGTGCCAGCAGCGGCGGGACTAGCGGGGGGTACAATGAGCAGTTCTTC.

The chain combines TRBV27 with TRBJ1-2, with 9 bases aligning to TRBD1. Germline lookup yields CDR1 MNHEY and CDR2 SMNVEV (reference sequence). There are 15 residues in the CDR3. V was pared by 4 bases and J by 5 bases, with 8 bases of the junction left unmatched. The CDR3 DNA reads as TGTGCCAGCAGTTCACAGGGGGCAAGGTGGTATGGCTACACCTTC. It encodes CASSSQGARWYGYTF.

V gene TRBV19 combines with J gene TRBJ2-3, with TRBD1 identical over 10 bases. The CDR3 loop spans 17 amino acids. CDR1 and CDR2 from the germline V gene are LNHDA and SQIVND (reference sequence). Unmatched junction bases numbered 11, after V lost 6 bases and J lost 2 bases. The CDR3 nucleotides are TGTGCCAGTAGCCGGGCGGGACAGGGGTCCCTCACAGATACGCAGTATTTT. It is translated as CASSRAGQGSLTDTQYF.

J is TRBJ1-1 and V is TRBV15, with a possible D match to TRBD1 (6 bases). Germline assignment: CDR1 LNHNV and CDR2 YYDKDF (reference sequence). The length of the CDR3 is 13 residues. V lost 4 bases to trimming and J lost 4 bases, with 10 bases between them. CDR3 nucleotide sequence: TGTGCCACCAGCAACAGGGTTAGCACTGAAGCTTTCTTT. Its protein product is CATSNRVSTEAFF.

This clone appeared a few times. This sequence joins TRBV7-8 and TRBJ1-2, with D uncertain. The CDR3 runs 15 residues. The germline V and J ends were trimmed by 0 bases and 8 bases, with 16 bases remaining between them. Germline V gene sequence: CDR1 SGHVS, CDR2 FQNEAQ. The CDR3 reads CASSLALTPSSGYTF. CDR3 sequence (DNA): TGTGCCAGCAGCTTAGCCCTGACACCTTCGAGCGGCTACACCTTC.

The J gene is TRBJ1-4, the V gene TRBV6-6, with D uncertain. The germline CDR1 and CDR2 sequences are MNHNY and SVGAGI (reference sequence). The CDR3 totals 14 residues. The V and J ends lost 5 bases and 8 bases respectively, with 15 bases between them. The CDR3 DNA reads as TGTGCCAGCAGTCAGACGGAGGGATGGGAAAAACTGTTTTTT. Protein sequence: CASSQTEGWEKLFF.

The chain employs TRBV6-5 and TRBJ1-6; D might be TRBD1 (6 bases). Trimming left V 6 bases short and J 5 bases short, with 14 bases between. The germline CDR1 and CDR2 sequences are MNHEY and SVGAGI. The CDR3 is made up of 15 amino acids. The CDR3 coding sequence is TGTGCCAGCAGACCATACGGACAGAATAATTCACCCCTCCACTTT. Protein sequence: CASRPYGQNNSPLHF.